This T cell receptor (beta chain) was captured by sequencing in a study of blood T cell repertoires in COVID-19. About the research overall: Samples taken during acute and convalescent COVID-19 were collected in the United States, Italy and Spain. T cells, B-cell-depleted T cells, or PBMCs supplied cDNA or gDNA.

Under the authors' procedure: Reference gene primer amplification yielded estimated nucleated cell counts. The protocol was immunoSEQ multiplex PCR, while the TCRdb copy is restricted to in-frame clones and leaves out a portion. Clonal size and the V and J genes are those of that table, whereas D and trimming came from the DNA. This sample has under 300,000 clones, with 80% to 90% found just once. The CDR3 consists of 12 residues. Germline V CDR1 and CDR2: SGHNT, YYREEE (reference sequence). V was cut by 2 bases and J by 11 bases, with 13 bases left in between. This clonotype was sampled from a man aged 25-40 years who had recovered from COVID-19. The genes are TRBV5-4 and TRBJ1-2, with no clear D. Sequenced input: peripheral blood. This CDR3 is CASSFVEGIYTF. In nucleotides, the CDR3 is TGTGCCAGCAGCTTCGTCGAGGGTATTTACACCTTC. Combining the CDR3 with reference TRBV5-4 and TRBJ1-2 gives the whole variable domain ETGVTQSPTHLIKTRGQQVTLRCSSQSGHNTVSWYQQALGQGPQFIFQYYREEENGRGNFPPRFSGLQFPNYSSELNVNALELDDSALYLCASSFVEGIYTFGSGTRLTVV.